The 10 T cell receptor beta chains below come from one sample, sequenced in a study of T-cell memory formation after mild COVID-19. TCRdb re-derived calls from the 5' RACE reads in MiXCR, one entry per CDR3 protein. The sample includes 150,000 to 200,000 distinct CDR3 sequences, 11% seen only once; the top ten take 3.8%. Sequenced: PBMCs or a T cell subset sorted from them (not recorded which). These receptors were collected from a man in his late teens or twenties who had mild COVID-19 (a few samples of this study predate the infection). Cell type and time point are not known.

This clonotype was counted ten times or more. CDR3 coding DNA: TGTGCCAGCAGCCCGTGGGGGCAGAGAAACTATGGCTACACCTTC. This translates into CASSPWGQRNYGYTF. The chain is built from TRBV7-2 and TRBJ1-2; the D gene is possibly TRBD1 (6 bases). This CDR3 region has 15 residues. V shed 5 bases and J shed 2 bases, with 15 bases lying between them. CDR1 and CDR2 from the germline V gene are SGHTA and FQGNSA.

This chain connects TRBV2 to TRBJ2-1; D is ambiguous. The CDR3 extends over 8 amino acids. Germline CDR1 SNHLY, CDR2 FYNNEI. The V and J ends lost 5 bases and 11 bases respectively, with 1 base between them. CDR3 in amino acids: CASSKQFF. The CDR3 DNA sequence: TGTGCCAGCAGTAAGCAGTTCTTC.

In its sample, this clonotype was seen a few times. The chain links TRBV7-2 to TRBJ2-3, with D hard to call. The CDR3 covers 11 residues. V lost 8 bases, J lost 2 bases, and 5 bases lay in between. Germline V lookup: CDR1 SGHTA, CDR2 FQGNSA. CDR3 loop: CASHITDTQYF. CDR3 in DNA: TGTGCCAGCCACATCACAGATACGCAGTATTTT.

This clonotype was seen more than once but under ten times. The V gene is TRBV7-3, the J gene TRBJ2-3, with 14 bases identical to TRBD2. J was trimmed by 1 base and V by 4 bases; bases with no gene match: 10. CDR1 is SGHTA and CDR2 is FQGTGA in the germline V gene. The CDR3 has 19 amino acids. This CDR3 is CASSSPTGLAGARTDTQYF. CDR3 in DNA: TGTGCCAGCAGCTCGCCAACGGGACTAGCGGGGGCTCGCACAGATACGCAGTATTTT.

This clonotype has a handful of counts. The V and J genes are TRBV24-1 and TRBJ2-1; D is unresolved. Trimming stripped 5 bases from V and 3 bases from J, with 13 bases between. The germline gives CDR1 KGHDR, CDR2 SFDVKD. CDR3 length: 15 amino acids. CDR3 nucleotide sequence: TGTGCCACCAGTGCGGCCTCTTCGAACTACAATGAGCAGTTCTTC. It is translated as CATSAASSNYNEQFF.

This clonotype was observed a handful of times. The chain links TRBV28 to TRBJ2-1, with 14 bases fitting TRBD2. Germline CDR1 reads MDHEN; CDR2 reads SYDVKM. With 6 bases clipped from V and 8 bases from J, the junction kept 6 bases outside the gene matches. The CDR3 has 15 amino acids. Here the CDR3 reads CASRTGLAGADEQFF. As DNA, the CDR3 is TGTGCCAGCAGAACGGGACTAGCGGGGGCCGATGAGCAGTTCTTC.

V is TRBV12-3 or TRBV12-4 and J is TRBJ2-2; D remains unclear. This CDR3 comprises 15 residues. V lost 4 bases to trimming and J lost 3 bases, with 12 bases between them. CDR3 bases: TGTGCCAGCAGTTCCCTAAAGGGCGACACCGGGGAGCTGTTTTTT. Translated, it gives CASSSLKGDTGELFF.

This clonotype came up many times. V is TRBV27 and J is TRBJ2-7; possibly TRBD2 for D (6 bases). CDR3 length: 15 residues. Germline V CDR1 and CDR2: MNHEY, SMNVEV (reference sequence). V lost 6 bases to trimming and J lost 2 bases, with 17 bases between them. DNA of the CDR3: TGTGCCAGCAGCTCTCGCGGGGTGGGGCCCTACGAGCAGTACTTC. This gives the protein CASSSRGVGPYEQYF.

This clonotype was observed a single time. The V call is TRBV3-1, the J call TRBJ2-2; tentative D call: TRBD2 (6 bases). The CDR3 covers 14 residues. The germline V gene has CDR1 LGHDT and CDR2 YNNKEL (reference sequence). V lost 4 bases and J lost 4, with 10 bases in between. In nucleotides, the CDR3 is TGTGCCAGCAGCCTCAGGGAGGTCACCGGGGAGCTGTTTTTT. Amino acid sequence: CASSLREVTGELFF.

This clonotype came up a few times. The V call is TRBV7-2, the J call TRBJ2-7; maybe TRBD2 (7 bases). V was trimmed by 3 bases and J by 6 bases, leaving 12 bases between them. Germline values: CDR1 SGHTA, CDR2 FQGNSA. The CDR3 is 13 residues long. The CDR3 spells CASSLEGGAEQYF. In DNA form, the CDR3 reads TGTGCCAGCAGCTTGGAGGGGGGGGCCGAGCAGTACTTC.